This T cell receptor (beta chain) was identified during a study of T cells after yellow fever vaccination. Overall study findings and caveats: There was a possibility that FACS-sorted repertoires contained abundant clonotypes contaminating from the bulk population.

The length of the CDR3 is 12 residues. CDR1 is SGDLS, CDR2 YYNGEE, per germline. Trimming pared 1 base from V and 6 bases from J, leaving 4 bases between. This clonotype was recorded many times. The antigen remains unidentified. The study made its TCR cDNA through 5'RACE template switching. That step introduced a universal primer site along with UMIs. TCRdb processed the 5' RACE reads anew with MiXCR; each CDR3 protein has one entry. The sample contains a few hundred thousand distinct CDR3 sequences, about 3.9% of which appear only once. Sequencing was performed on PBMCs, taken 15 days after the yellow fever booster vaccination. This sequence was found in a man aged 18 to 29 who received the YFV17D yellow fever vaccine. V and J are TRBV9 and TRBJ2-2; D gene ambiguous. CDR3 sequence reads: CASSVTAGELFF. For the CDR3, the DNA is TGTGCCAGCAGCGTAACCGCCGGGGAGCTGTTTTTT. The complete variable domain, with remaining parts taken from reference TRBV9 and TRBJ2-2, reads DSGVTQTPKHLITATGQRVTLRCSPRSGDLSVYWYQQSLDQGLQFLIQYYNGEERAKGNILERFSAQQFPDLHSELNLSSLELGDSALYFCASSVTAGELFFGEGSRLTVL.